This T cell receptor beta chain stems from a study of T cells in Graves' hyperthyroidism and ophthalmopathy. For the diagnoses, clinical symptoms, serum thyroxine and TRAb, thyroid ultrasound and orbital computed tomography were used. PBMCs were derived from under 13 ml fresh peripheral blood. The TCR beta CDR3 regions underwent amplification using RNA transcripts as the source. Primed by the HTBI set, a first-round RT-PCR was run on the TCR CDR3. Using its own MiXCR run on the multiplex PCR reads, TCRdb lists one record per CDR3 protein. The sample has 400,000 to 550,000 distinct CDR3 sequences; roughly an eighth are singletons. The sample comprised blood. This receptor was taken from a woman aged 18-29 years with Graves' hyperthyroidism.

The chain's CDR3 is CASRLGGGDDGYTF. DNA of the CDR3: TGTGCCAGCAGGCTTGGAGGGGGCGATGATGGCTACACCTTC. V and J are TRBV6-1 and TRBJ1-2; 7 nucleotides agree with TRBD1. Germline V lookup: CDR1 MNHNS, CDR2 SASEGT. There are 14 residues in the CDR3. V lost 6 bases and J lost 6; bases outside the gene matches: 10.